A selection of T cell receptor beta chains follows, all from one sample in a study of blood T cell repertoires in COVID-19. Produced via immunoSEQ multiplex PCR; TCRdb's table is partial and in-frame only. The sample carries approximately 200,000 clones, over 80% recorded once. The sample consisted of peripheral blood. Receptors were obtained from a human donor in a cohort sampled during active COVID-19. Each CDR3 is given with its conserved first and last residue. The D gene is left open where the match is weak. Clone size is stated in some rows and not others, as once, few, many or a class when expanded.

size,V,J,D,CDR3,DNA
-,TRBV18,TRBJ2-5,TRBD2,CASSRRVAGGQSETQYF,TGTGCCAGCTCTCGCCGGGTAGCGGGGGGTCAAAGCGAGACCCAGTACTTC
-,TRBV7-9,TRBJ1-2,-,CASRMYTDNYGYTF,TGTGCCAGCAGGATGTACACAGATAACTATGGCTACACCTTC
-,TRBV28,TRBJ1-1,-,CASSLQGRPFKNTEAFF,TGTGCCAGCAGTTTACAGGGGCGCCCTTTCAAGAACACTGAAGCTTTCTTT
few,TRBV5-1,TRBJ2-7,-,CASSLASGQSGLPISYEQYF,TGCGCCAGCAGCTTGGCAAGCGGGCAGTCAGGACTTCCTATCTCCTACGAGCAGTACTTC
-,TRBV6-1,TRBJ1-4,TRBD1,CASSELDRGAKLFF,TGTGCCAGCAGTGAATTGGACAGGGGTGCAAAACTGTTTTTT
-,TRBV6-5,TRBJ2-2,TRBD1,CASSYPTGGNTGELFF,TGTGCCAGCAGTTACCCGACAGGGGGAAACACCGGGGAGCTGTTTTTT
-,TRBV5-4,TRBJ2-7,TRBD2,CASSFPSGNTYEQYF,TGTGCCAGCAGCTTCCCTAGCGGGAACACCTACGAGCAGTACTTC
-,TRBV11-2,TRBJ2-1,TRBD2,CASSLTGTRRYEQFF,TGTGCCAGCAGCTTGACCGGGACTAGGCGGTATGAGCAGTTCTTC
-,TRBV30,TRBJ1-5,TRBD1,CAWSVPGQGGRQPQHF,TGTGCCTGGAGTGTCCCGGGACAGGGTGGTCGACAGCCCCAGCATTTT
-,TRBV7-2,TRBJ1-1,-,CASSLDSNTEAFF,TGTGCCAGCAGCTTAGACTCGAACACTGAAGCTTTCTTT
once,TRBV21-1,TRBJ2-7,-,CASSKTSGCCYEQYF,TGTGCCAGCAGCAAAACTAGCGGGTGCTGCTACGAGCAGTACTTC
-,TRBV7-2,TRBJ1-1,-,CASSLDLRTGTEAFF,TGTGCCAGCAGCTTAGATCTCAGGACTGGGACTGAAGCTTTCTTT
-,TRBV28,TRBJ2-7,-,CASSPIGTAPPYEQYF,TGTGCCAGCAGTCCAATTGGAACAGCCCCACCCTACGAGCAGTACTTC
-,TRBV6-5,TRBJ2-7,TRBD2,CASTMGGSLYEQYF,TGTGCCAGCACCATGGGCGGGAGTCTGTACGAGCAGTACTTC
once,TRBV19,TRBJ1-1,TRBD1,CASRTGDWGTEAFF,TGTGCCAGCAGGACAGGGGATTGGGGCACTGAAGCTTTCTTT
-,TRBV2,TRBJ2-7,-,CARGRGVSYEQYF,TGTGCCAGGGGGCGGGGAGTCTCCTACGAGCAGTACTTC
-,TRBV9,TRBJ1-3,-,CASSAAGGVGNTIYF,TGTGCCAGCAGCGCTGCCGGGGGAGTCGGAAACACCATATATTTT
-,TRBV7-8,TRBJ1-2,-,CASSLPPELANYGYTF,TGTGCCAGCAGCTTACCCCCTGAACTAGCTAACTATGGCTACACCTTC
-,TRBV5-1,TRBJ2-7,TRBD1,CASSLTGSSYEQYF,TGCGCCAGCAGCCTGACAGGGAGTTCCTACGAGCAGTACTTC
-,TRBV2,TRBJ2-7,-,CASGSGAYEQYF,TGTGCCAGCGGTAGCGGAGCCTACGAGCAGTACTTC
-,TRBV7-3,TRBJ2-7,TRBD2,CASSAVGGRTPYEQYF,TGTGCCAGCAGCGCCGTCGGGGGGAGGACCCCCTACGAGCAGTACTTC
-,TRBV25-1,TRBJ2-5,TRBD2,CASASGSGTQYF,TGTGCCAGCGCTAGCGGGAGCGGGACCCAGTACTTC
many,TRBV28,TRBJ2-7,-,CASSHNTDSYEQYF,TGTGCCAGCAGCCACAACACAGATTCCTACGAGCAGTACTTC
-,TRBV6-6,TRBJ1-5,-,CASSQGTPSNQPQHF,TGTGCCAGCAGCCAGGGAACCCCTAGCAATCAGCCCCAGCATTTT
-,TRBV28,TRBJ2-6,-,CASSLWASGANVLTF,TGTGCCAGCAGTTTGTGGGCCTCTGGGGCCAACGTCCTGACTTTC
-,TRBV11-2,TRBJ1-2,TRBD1,CASSLAGTAYGYTF,TGTGCCAGCAGCTTAGCTGGGACAGCCTATGGCTACACCTTC
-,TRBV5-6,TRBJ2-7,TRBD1,CASSPLDRDSYEQYF,TGTGCCAGCAGCCCCCTGGACAGGGATTCCTACGAGCAGTACTTC
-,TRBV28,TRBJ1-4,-,CASSQGVVEKLFF,TGTGCCAGCAGTCAAGGGGTGGTTGAAAAACTGTTTTTT
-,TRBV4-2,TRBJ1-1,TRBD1,CASSLEVGQGEKENTEAFF,TGTGCCAGCAGCCTTGAAGTAGGACAGGGGGAGAAGGAGAACACTGAAGCTTTCTTT
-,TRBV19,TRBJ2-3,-,CASSIVARAQSTDTQYF,TGTGCCAGTAGTATAGTAGCCAGGGCCCAAAGCACAGATACGCAGTATTTT
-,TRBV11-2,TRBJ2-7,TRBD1,CASSNPGQVYEQYF,TGTGCCAGCAGCAATCCGGGACAGGTATACGAGCAGTACTTC
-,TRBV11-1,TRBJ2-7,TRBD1,CASSLRDRVYEQYF,TGTGCCAGCAGCCTCCGGGACAGGGTATACGAGCAGTACTTC
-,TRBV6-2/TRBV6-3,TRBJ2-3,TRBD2,CASSYSGTISRRTDTQYF,TGTGCCAGCAGTTACTCTGGGACTATATCAAGACGCACAGATACGCAGTATTTT
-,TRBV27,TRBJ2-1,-,CASSKLWEDIYNEQFF,TGTGCCAGCAGCAAGCTCTGGGAGGATATCTACAATGAGCAGTTCTTC
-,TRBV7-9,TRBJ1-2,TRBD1,CASSLSQQGAYYGYTF,TGTGCCAGCAGCTTAAGTCAACAGGGGGCATACTATGGCTACACCTTC
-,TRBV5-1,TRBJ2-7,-,CASSLVGSYEQYF,TGCGCCAGCAGCTTGGTAGGGAGCTACGAGCAGTACTTC
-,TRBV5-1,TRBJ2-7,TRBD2,CASSFPSGRFNWYF,TGCGCCAGCAGCTTCCCTAGCGGACGGTTTAATTGGTACTTC
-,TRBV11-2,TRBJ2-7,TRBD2,CASSSYGSGRAYEQYF,TGTGCCAGCAGCTCGTACGGGAGCGGGAGGGCCTACGAGCAGTACTTC
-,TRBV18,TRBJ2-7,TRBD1,CASSLLTGTGSEQYF,TGTGCCAGCTCACTATTAACCGGGACAGGGAGCGAGCAGTACTTC
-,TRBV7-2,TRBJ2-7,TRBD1,CASSPEQGAGYEQYF,TGTGCCAGCAGCCCAGAGCAGGGGGCGGGATACGAGCAGTACTTC
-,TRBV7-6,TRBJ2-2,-,CASSSARQLTGELFF,TGTGCCAGCAGCTCCGCTAGACAGTTAACCGGGGAGCTGTTTTTT
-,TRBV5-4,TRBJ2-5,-,CASSLGAFGETQYF,TGTGCCAGCAGCTTAGGGGCCTTCGGAGAGACCCAGTACTTC
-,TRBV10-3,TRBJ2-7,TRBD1,CAISGTGREQYF,TGTGCCATCAGTGGGACAGGGCGCGAGCAGTACTTC
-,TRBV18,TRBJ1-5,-,CASSPTEGRAQHF,TGTGCCAGCTCACCAACCGAGGGTAGAGCCCAGCATTTT
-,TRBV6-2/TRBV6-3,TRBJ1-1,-,CASSIQWNTEAFF,TGTGCCAGCAGTATACAGTGGAACACTGAAGCTTTCTTT
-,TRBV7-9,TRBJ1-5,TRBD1,CASSLTGGNQPQHF,TGTGCCAGCAGCCTGACAGGGGGTAACCAGCCCCAGCATTTT
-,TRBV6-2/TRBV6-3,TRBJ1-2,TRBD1,CASSYPDRGYGYTF,TGTGCCAGCAGTTACCCGGACAGGGGCTATGGCTACACCTTC
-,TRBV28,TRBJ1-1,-,CASRTSWGLNTEAFF,TGTGCCAGCAGGACGAGCTGGGGCCTCAACACTGAAGCTTTCTTT
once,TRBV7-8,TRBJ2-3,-,CASSPQGDTQYF,TGTGCCAGCAGCCCCCAGGGGGATACGCAGTATTTT
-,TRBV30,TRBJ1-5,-,CAWSVLGGSSNQPQHF,TGTGCCTGGAGTGTACTGGGAGGATCGAGCAATCAGCCCCAGCATTTT
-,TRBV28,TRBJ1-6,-,CASSLGGSSPLHF,TGTGCCAGCAGTTTGGGGGGGAGTTCACCCCTCCACTTT
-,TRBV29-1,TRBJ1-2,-,CSVVGQDYGYTF,TGCAGCGTTGTCGGTCAGGACTATGGCTACACCTTC
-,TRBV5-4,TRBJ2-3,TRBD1,CASSLETGSADTQYF,TGTGCCAGCAGCTTGGAGACAGGGTCGGCAGATACGCAGTATTTT
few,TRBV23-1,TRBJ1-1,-,CASSQRGGGTEAFF,TGCGCCAGCAGTCAAAGAGGCGGGGGGACTGAAGCTTTCTTT